Shown below are 10 T cell receptor beta chains from a single sample sequenced in a study of cytomegalovirus exposure and HLA in healthy donors. PCR primers comprised 60 Vbeta and 13 Jbeta primers. Assay used: immunoSEQ multiplex PCR; TCRdb lists only in-frame clones, some missing. In the table there are some 160,000 clones, roughly 80% of which are singletons. The source material was PBMCs. These receptors originate from a male donor in good health and CMV-seropositive.

The V gene is TRBV19, the J gene TRBJ2-3, with TRBD2 identical over 9 bases. The ends lost 5 bases at V and 2 bases at J; junction bases unmatched: 8. The germline gives CDR1 LNHDA, CDR2 SQIVND (reference sequence). The CDR3 consists of 16 residues. The CDR3 sequence is CASSSERGAYTDTQYF. DNA of the CDR3: TGTGCCAGTAGTTCCGAGCGGGGGGCTTACACAGATACGCAGTATTTT.

CDR3 protein: CASSSTGPSSYEQYF. The CDR3 DNA follows: TGTGCCAGCAGTTCTACAGGGCCTAGCTCCTACGAGCAGTACTTC. This chain links TRBV6-5 with TRBJ2-7; possibly TRBD1 for D (6 bases). Between the trimmed V and J ends, which lost 4 bases and 0 bases, there was a span of 13 bases. Looked up from germline, CDR1 is MNHEY and CDR2 is SVGAGI. The CDR3 length is 15 residues.

This chain links TRBV30 with TRBJ2-5, with TRBD1 matching 11 bases. The J call may be wrong; the DNA end is better matched by TRBJ2-7. The CDR3 contains 18 residues. Germline-derived CDR1 and CDR2 are GTSNPN and SVGIG (reference sequence). CDR3 nucleotide sequence: TGTGCCTGGAGTGTGAGATGGTCTCACGGACAGGGGGCCAACGAGCAGTACTTC. Translation: CAWSVRWSHGQGANEQYF.

The chain joins TRBV28 to TRBJ2-7; D not certain. Germline CDR1 and CDR2: MDHEN and SYDVKM. The V end was cut by 5 bases, the J end by 4 bases, with 6 bases between. The CDR3 has 11 residues. The CDR3 region is CASSPLYEQYF. CDR3 in DNA: TGTGCCAGCAGTCCACTATACGAGCAGTACTTC.

This clone was recorded a few times. V is TRBV5-1 and J is TRBJ1-2; unclear D gene. Germline CDR1 is SGHRS and CDR2 is YFSETQ. The CDR3 is 13 amino acids. Trimming removed 0 bases from V and 3 bases from J, with 6 bases in between. For the CDR3, the DNA is TGCGCCAGCAGCTTGGACAGTCACTATGGCTACACCTTC. Residues: CASSLDSHYGYTF.

This sequence joins TRBV18 and TRBJ1-1; possibly TRBD1 for D (5 bases). The V end was cut by 6 bases, the J end by 1 base, with 9 bases between. Germline-derived CDR1 and CDR2 are KGHSH and LQKENI. This CDR3 is 13 amino acids long. The CDR3 sequence is CASSSGENTEAFF. CDR3 in DNA: TGTGCCAGCTCCTCGGGGGAGAACACTGAAGCTTTCTTT.

This chain links TRBV25-1 with TRBJ2-7; 9 bases are shared with TRBD1. V shed 3 bases and J 2 bases; nucleotides not matched to a gene: 8. This CDR3 comprises 16 residues. Germline-derived CDR1 and CDR2 are MGHDK and SYGVNS. The chain's CDR3 is CASSDPGTGSTYEQYF. Here the CDR3 DNA reads TGTGCCAGCAGTGACCCCGGGACAGGGAGCACCTACGAGCAGTACTTC.

The V gene is TRBV30, the J gene TRBJ1-1; D is unclear. Germline CDR1 reads GTSNPN; CDR2 reads SVGIG (reference sequence). V gave up 3 bases and J gave up 5 bases, with 10 bases separating them. This CDR3 has 12 residues. For the CDR3, the DNA is TGTGCCTGGAGCCCCGGAGGGACTGAAGCTTTCTTT. This codes for CAWSPGGTEAFF.

The chain employs TRBV7-2 and TRBJ2-2; D gene unclear. V lost 1 base, J lost 1 base, and 7 bases lay in between. This CDR3 region has 15 residues. In germline, CDR1 is SGHTA, CDR2 FQGNSA. CDR3 sequence reads: CASSLVLLNTGELFF. In DNA, the CDR3 is TGTGCCAGCAGCTTAGTTTTACTGAACACCGGGGAGCTGTTTTTT.

The CDR3 protein is CASSPPDRWETQYF. CDR3 nucleotide sequence: TGTGCCAGCTCACCACCGGACAGATGGGAGACCCAGTACTTC. The chain uses TRBV18 and TRBJ2-5; TRBD1 is a possible D gene (6 bases). This CDR3 contains 14 residues. Trimming took 0 bases from V and 5 from J, leaving 10 bases between them. CDR1 and CDR2 (germline): KGHSH, LQKENI.